The clone carrying this TCR beta chain was seen many times. Antigen specificity is unknown. Germline V gives CDR1 MDHEN, CDR2 SYDVKM. The ends were cut back, 6 bases at V and 5 bases at J, with 13 bases in the middle. This CDR3 spans 13 amino acids. This sample stems from a study of Graves' ophthalmopathy and Graves' hyperthyroidism. Notes on the study in general: Most thyroid clonotypes with frequency above 0.001 were detected in blood too.

Each diagnosis was determined on the basis of clinical symptoms, serum thyroxine, TRAb, thyroid ultrasound and orbital computed tomography. Amplification from RNA transcripts yielded the TCR beta CDR3 regions. An opening RT-PCR round employed HTBI primers and preceded a second-round multiplex PCR. TCRdb re-analysed the multiplex PCR reads in MiXCR, keeping a single row per CDR3 protein. Among about 210,000 distinct CDR3 sequences, over 25% were seen once, and the ten largest hold approximately 9.6%. Sequences were obtained from peripheral blood. The receptor was derived from a man aged 50-60 years with Graves' ophthalmopathy. This chain connects TRBV28 to TRBJ2-5, with D possibly being TRBD1 or TRBD2 (6 bases each). The CDR3 region has the DNA TGTGCCAGCAGACCTACAGGGAGGGAGACCCAGTACTTC. This encodes CASRPTGRETQYF. Supplemented by reference TRBV28 and TRBJ2-5, the full variable domain reads DVKVTQSSRYLVKRTGEKVFLECVQDMDHENMFWYRQDPGLGLRLIYFSYDVKMKEKGDIPEGYSVSREKKERFSLILESASTNQTSMYLCASRPTGRETQYFGPGTRLLVL.